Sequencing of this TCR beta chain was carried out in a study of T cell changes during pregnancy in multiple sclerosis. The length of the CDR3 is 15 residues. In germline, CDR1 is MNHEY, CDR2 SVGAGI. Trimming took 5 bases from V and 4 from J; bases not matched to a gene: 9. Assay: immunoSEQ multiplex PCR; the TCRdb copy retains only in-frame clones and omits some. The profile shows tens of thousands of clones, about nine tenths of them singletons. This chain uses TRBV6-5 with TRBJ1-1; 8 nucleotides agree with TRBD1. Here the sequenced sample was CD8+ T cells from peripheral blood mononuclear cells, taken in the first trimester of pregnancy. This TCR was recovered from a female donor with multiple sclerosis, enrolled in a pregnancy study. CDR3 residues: CASSNLWTGPTEAFF. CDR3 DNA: TGTGCCAGCAGTAACCTTTGGACAGGGCCCACTGAAGCTTTCTTT.